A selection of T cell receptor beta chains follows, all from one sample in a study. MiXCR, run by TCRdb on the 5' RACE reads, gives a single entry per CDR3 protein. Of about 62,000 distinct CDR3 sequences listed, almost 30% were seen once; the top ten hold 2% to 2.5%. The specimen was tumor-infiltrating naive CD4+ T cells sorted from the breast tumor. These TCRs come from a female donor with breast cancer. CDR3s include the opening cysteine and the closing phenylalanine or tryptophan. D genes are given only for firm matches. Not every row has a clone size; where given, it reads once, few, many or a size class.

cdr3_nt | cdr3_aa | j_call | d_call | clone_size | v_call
TGTGCCACCAGCAGAGATGTTGAGCCCCAGCATTTT | CATSRDVEPQHF | TRBJ1-5 | . | many | TRBV15
TGTGCCAGCAGCCAAGCCCTGCTTACAGGGGGCTTCCGGGGCTACACCTTC | CASSQALLTGGFRGYTF | TRBJ1-2 | TRBD1 | . | TRBV14
TGTGCCATCAAACCGGGACAGGGGGCAAGAGCGAACACCGGGGAGCTGTTTTTT | CAIKPGQGARANTGELFF | TRBJ2-2 | TRBD1 | . | TRBV10-3
TGTGCCAGTATTCTAGGATCCGTGGGGTTCACTGAAGCTTTCTTT | CASILGSVGFTEAFF | TRBJ1-1 | . | once | TRBV19
TGTGCCAGCAGCCAAGATCTCACAGTCTATGGCTACACCTTC | CASSQDLTVYGYTF | TRBJ1-2 | . | many | TRBV4-2
TGTGCCAGCATAAGATATAGCGGGAGTAGCACAGATACGCAGTATTTT | CASIRYSGSSTDTQYF | TRBJ2-3 | TRBD2 | few | TRBV6-5
TGCAGTGCTCGCAGAACGAACACTGAAGCTTTCTTT | CSARRTNTEAFF | TRBJ1-1 | . | . | TRBV20-1
TGTGCCAGCAGCTTAGCTCGGAGCAATCAGCCCCAGCATTTT | CASSLARSNQPQHF | TRBJ1-5 | . | . | TRBV7-9
TGTGCCAGCAGTTATGAGGAGCAGGGGATCTACGAGCAGTACTTC | CASSYEEQGIYEQYF | TRBJ2-7 | . | . | TRBV6-5
TGCAGTGCTAGTTCCAGCGGGGGCACAGATACGCAGTATTTT | CSASSSGGTDTQYF | TRBJ2-3 | TRBD2 | few | TRBV20-1
TGTGCCAGCAGTTTAGTAGATTCAGGGAGTCGGAATGAGCAGTTCTTC | CASSLVDSGSRNEQFF | TRBJ2-1 | . | . | TRBV12-3/TRBV12-4
TGTGCCAGCAGCTCGGCAGGGACTCCCCGACTCTACGAGCAGTACTTC | CASSSAGTPRLYEQYF | TRBJ2-7 | . | . | TRBV7-2
TGCAGTGCGACCCGATGGGACAGAGAGGAAGAGACCCAGTACTTC | CSATRWDREEETQYF | TRBJ2-5 | TRBD1 | . | TRBV20-1
TGCGCCAGGGAAGAGACCCAGTACTTC | CAREETQYF | TRBJ2-5 | . | . | TRBV5-1
TGCGCCAGCAGCCTTCAGGGACTCGACGAGCAGTACTTC | CASSLQGLDEQYF | TRBJ2-7 | . | . | TRBV5-1
TGCGCCAGCAGCCTTCAAATCCGCTCTGGAAACACCATATATTTT | CASSLQIRSGNTIYF | TRBJ1-3 | . | many | TRBV5-1
TGTGCCAGCAGATTAAGCGGGGGCACGAAAGGAAACACCATATATTTT | CASRLSGGTKGNTIYF | TRBJ1-3 | . | . | TRBV6-6
TGTGCCAGCAGTATAAAAGAGGACAGGGAGAACACTGAAGCTTTCTTT | CASSIKEDRENTEAFF | TRBJ1-1 | TRBD1 | . | TRBV6-2/TRBV6-3
TGTGCCTGGAGTGTACGGGCGGGAGTAGGGGAGACCCAGTACTTC | CAWSVRAGVGETQYF | TRBJ2-5 | TRBD2 | once | TRBV30
TGTGCCAGCAGCCAAGGGACAGGGGGTATCGGTGAGCAGTTCTTC | CASSQGTGGIGEQFF | TRBJ2-1 | TRBD1 | . | TRBV3-1
TGTGCCAGCTTCAGCTCTGGGGCCAACGTCCTGACTTTC | CASFSSGANVLTF | TRBJ2-6 | . | . | TRBV28
TGCAGTGCTATGGACAGGGGGAATGAAAAACTGTTTTTT | CSAMDRGNEKLFF | TRBJ1-4 | TRBD1 | . | TRBV20-1